A selection of T cell receptor beta chains follows, all from one sample in a study of beta chain features in type 1 diabetes. The method was immunoSEQ multiplex PCR; TCRdb's version includes in-frame clones alone and lacks a portion of them. This sample yields about 340,000 clones, of which around 8.5% are seen a single time; more than 0.8% belongs to the top ten. Sequencing was performed on central memory CD4+ T cells from blood. The source of these receptors is a man aged 30 to 39 with type 1 diabetes. CDR3s include the opening cysteine and the closing phenylalanine or tryptophan. The order of the fields is clone size, D gene, V gene, J gene, CDR3 DNA, CDR3 protein. The D gene is left open where the match is weak. Part of the rows lack a size; the others show once, few, many or a class for expanded clones.

abundance: few
d_gene: .
v_gene: TRBV7-9
j_gene: TRBJ2-7
CDR3nt: TGTGCCAGCAGCTTAGGGGCCGGAGCCTACGAGCAGTACTTC
CDR3aa: CASSLGAGAYEQYF

abundance: .
d_gene: .
v_gene: TRBV5-1
j_gene: TRBJ2-5
CDR3nt: TGCGCCAGCAGTCCTGGTCGGGGCAGCCAAGAGACCCAGTACTTC
CDR3aa: CASSPGRGSQETQYF

abundance: few
d_gene: TRBD1
v_gene: TRBV7-2
j_gene: TRBJ1-2
CDR3nt: TGTGCCAGCAGCCCAACCGGGACAGACAACTATGGCTACACCTTC
CDR3aa: CASSPTGTDNYGYTF

abundance: few
d_gene: TRBD1
v_gene: TRBV6-6
j_gene: TRBJ2-7
CDR3nt: TGTGCCAGCAGTGGCCGGGACAGGCCCTACGAGCAGTACTTC
CDR3aa: CASSGRDRPYEQYF

abundance: few
d_gene: TRBD2
v_gene: TRBV7-2
j_gene: TRBJ2-3
CDR3nt: TGTGCCAGCAGCTTAGCTCGACTAAGCGGGGGTCCAGATACGCAGTATTTT
CDR3aa: CASSLARLSGGPDTQYF

abundance: .
d_gene: .
v_gene: TRBV5-1
j_gene: TRBJ1-4
CDR3nt: TGCGCCAGCAGCTCTGGACTGAGTAATGAAAAACTGTTTTTT
CDR3aa: CASSSGLSNEKLFF

abundance: .
d_gene: .
v_gene: TRBV7-2
j_gene: TRBJ1-4
CDR3nt: TGTGCCGGCAGCGAAGCCACAGGGATCAATGAAAAACTGTTTTTT
CDR3aa: CAGSEATGINEKLFF

abundance: .
d_gene: .
v_gene: TRBV18
j_gene: TRBJ2-3
CDR3nt: TGTGCCAGCGCCCAAAGCGGGTTCCGGGGCGCAGATACGCAGTATTTT
CDR3aa: CASAQSGFRGADTQYF

abundance: .
d_gene: TRBD1
v_gene: TRBV28
j_gene: TRBJ2-7
CDR3nt: TGTGCCAGCTACCTCCGGGACAGGGTCGGCGAGCAGTACTTC
CDR3aa: CASYLRDRVGEQYF

abundance: .
d_gene: .
v_gene: TRBV6-6
j_gene: TRBJ2-3
CDR3nt: TGTGCCAGCAGCCCCGGCACAGATACGCAGTATTTT
CDR3aa: CASSPGTDTQYF

abundance: few
d_gene: .
v_gene: TRBV18
j_gene: TRBJ2-7
CDR3nt: TGTGCCAGCTCACCAGGGGGCGGCGACGAGCAGTACTTC
CDR3aa: CASSPGGGDEQYF

abundance: many
d_gene: .
v_gene: TRBV20-1
j_gene: TRBJ2-1
CDR3nt: TGCAGTGCCGTGTCTCGGGAGCAGTTCTTC
CDR3aa: CSAVSREQFF

abundance: .
d_gene: .
v_gene: TRBV7-7
j_gene: TRBJ2-6
CDR3nt: TGTGCTAGCAGCTTAGCTGGGGCCAACGTCCTGACTTTC
CDR3aa: CASSLAGANVLTF

abundance: few
d_gene: TRBD2
v_gene: TRBV10-1
j_gene: TRBJ2-1
CDR3nt: TGCGCCAGCAGTGAGTCGACCGGGAGGGATGAGCAGTTCTTC
CDR3aa: CASSESTGRDEQFF

abundance: .
d_gene: .
v_gene: TRBV29-1
j_gene: TRBJ2-3
CDR3nt: TGCAGCGCCTCCGGACGGGGTGGCGGAGATACGCAGTATTTT
CDR3aa: CSASGRGGGDTQYF

abundance: few
d_gene: TRBD1
v_gene: TRBV29-1
j_gene: TRBJ2-3
CDR3nt: TGCAGCGTCCGGGACAGGGGGGGCACAGATACGCAGTATTTT
CDR3aa: CSVRDRGGTDTQYF

abundance: few
d_gene: .
v_gene: TRBV29-1
j_gene: TRBJ2-3
CDR3nt: TGCAGCGTGCGTTTGAGGGGTGGGACAGATACGCAGTATTTT
CDR3aa: CSVRLRGGTDTQYF

abundance: .
d_gene: TRBD1
v_gene: TRBV5-1
j_gene: TRBJ2-1
CDR3nt: TGCGCCAGCAGCTTGGGACAGGGAAGTGATGAGCAGTTCTTC
CDR3aa: CASSLGQGSDEQFF

abundance: few
d_gene: .
v_gene: TRBV7-2
j_gene: TRBJ2-3
CDR3nt: TGTGCCAGCAGCTCGCAGGGGAGCGCAGATACGCAGTATTTT
CDR3aa: CASSSQGSADTQYF

abundance: .
d_gene: TRBD1
v_gene: TRBV2
j_gene: TRBJ1-6
CDR3nt: TGTGCCAGTATCAGGACAGGGGACTATAATTCACCCCTCCACTTT
CDR3aa: CASIRTGDYNSPLHF

abundance: few
d_gene: TRBD1
v_gene: TRBV30
j_gene: TRBJ1-1
CDR3nt: TGTGCCTGGAAAGGGACAGGCGCTGAAGCTTTCTTT
CDR3aa: CAWKGTGAEAFF

abundance: few
d_gene: .
v_gene: TRBV30
j_gene: TRBJ2-4
CDR3nt: TGTGCCTGGAGTGTTTCAGGCAACATTCAGTACTTC
CDR3aa: CAWSVSGNIQYF

abundance: .
d_gene: TRBD1
v_gene: TRBV29-1
j_gene: TRBJ1-2
CDR3nt: TGCAGCGTTGGGGACAGGGAGAATGGCTACACCTTC
CDR3aa: CSVGDRENGYTF

abundance: .
d_gene: .
v_gene: TRBV9
j_gene: TRBJ2-3
CDR3nt: TGTGCCAGCAGCGTAGCGGCCCCCCGGGGGACAGATACGCAGTATTTT
CDR3aa: CASSVAAPRGTDTQYF

abundance: .
d_gene: .
v_gene: TRBV30
j_gene: TRBJ1-6
CDR3nt: TGTGCCTGGAGCCCGGGGGGCTTGACTTATAATTCACCCCTCCACTTT
CDR3aa: CAWSPGGLTYNSPLHF

abundance: few
d_gene: TRBD1
v_gene: TRBV2
j_gene: TRBJ1-6
CDR3nt: TGTGCCAGGGGGACAGGAGGTAGTCATTCACCCCTCCACTTT
CDR3aa: CARGTGGSHSPLHF

abundance: few
d_gene: .
v_gene: TRBV4-3
j_gene: TRBJ1-2
CDR3nt: TGCGCCAGCAGCCCCCGAGTGGACAGCGAAAACTATGGCTACACCTTC
CDR3aa: CASSPRVDSENYGYTF

abundance: few
d_gene: .
v_gene: TRBV7-2
j_gene: TRBJ2-5
CDR3nt: TGTGCCAGCAGCCCACAGTCCCTTGGAGAGACCCAGTACTTC
CDR3aa: CASSPQSLGETQYF

abundance: .
d_gene: TRBD2
v_gene: TRBV28
j_gene: TRBJ2-1
CDR3nt: TGTGCCAGCAGTCGACTAGCGGGGGGAAGCTACAATGAGCAGTTCTTC
CDR3aa: CASSRLAGGSYNEQFF